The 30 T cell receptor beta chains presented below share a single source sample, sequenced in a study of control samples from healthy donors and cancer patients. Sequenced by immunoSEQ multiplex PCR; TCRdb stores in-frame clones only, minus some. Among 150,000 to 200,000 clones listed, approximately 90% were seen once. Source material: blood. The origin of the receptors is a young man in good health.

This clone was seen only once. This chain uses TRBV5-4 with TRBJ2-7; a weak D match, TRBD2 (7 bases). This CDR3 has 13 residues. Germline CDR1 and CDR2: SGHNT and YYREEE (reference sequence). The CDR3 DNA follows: TGTGCTTCCAGAGGGGGGGAGAGCTACGAGCAGTACTTC. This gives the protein CASRGGESYEQYF.

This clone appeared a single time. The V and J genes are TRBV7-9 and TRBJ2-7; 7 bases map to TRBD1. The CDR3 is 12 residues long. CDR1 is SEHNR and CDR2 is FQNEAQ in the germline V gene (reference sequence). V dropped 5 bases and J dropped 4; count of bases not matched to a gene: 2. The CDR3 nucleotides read TGTGCCAGCAGCGCGACAGGGTACGAGCAGTACTTC. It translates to CASSATGYEQYF.

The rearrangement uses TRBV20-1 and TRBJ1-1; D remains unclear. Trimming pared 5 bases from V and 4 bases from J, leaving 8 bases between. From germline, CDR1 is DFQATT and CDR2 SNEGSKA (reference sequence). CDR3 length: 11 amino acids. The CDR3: CSASPSTEAFF. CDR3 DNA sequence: TGCAGTGCTTCACCTAGCACTGAAGCTTTCTTT.

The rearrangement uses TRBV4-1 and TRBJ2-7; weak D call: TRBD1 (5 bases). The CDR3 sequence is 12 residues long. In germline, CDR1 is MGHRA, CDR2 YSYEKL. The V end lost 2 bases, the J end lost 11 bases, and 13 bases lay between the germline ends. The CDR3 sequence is CASSQPQGPKYF. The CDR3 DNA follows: TGCGCCAGCAGCCAACCTCAGGGCCCAAAGTACTTC.

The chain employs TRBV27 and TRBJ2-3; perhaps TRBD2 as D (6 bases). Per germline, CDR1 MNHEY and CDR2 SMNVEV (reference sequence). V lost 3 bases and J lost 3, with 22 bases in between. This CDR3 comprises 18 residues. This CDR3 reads CASSFAGLAGTGTDTQYF. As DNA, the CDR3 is TGTGCCAGCAGTTTTGCGGGCCTCGCGGGAACGGGGACAGATACGCAGTATTTT.

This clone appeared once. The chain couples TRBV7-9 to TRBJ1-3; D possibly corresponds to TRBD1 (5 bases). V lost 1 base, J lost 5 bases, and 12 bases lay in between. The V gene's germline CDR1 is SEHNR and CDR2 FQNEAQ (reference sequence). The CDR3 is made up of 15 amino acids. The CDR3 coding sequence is TGTGCCAGCAGCTTAGACGGGACGCGTAGAAACACCATATATTTT. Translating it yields CASSLDGTRRNTIYF.

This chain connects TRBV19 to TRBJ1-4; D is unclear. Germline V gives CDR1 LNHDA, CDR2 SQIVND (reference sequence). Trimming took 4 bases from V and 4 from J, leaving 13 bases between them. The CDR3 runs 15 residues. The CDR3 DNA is TGTGCCAGTAGTACCCCCGAGACCGATAATGAAAAACTGTTTTTT. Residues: CASSTPETDNEKLFF.

CDR3 in DNA: TGCAGCGTTGTGCCGGGACTACTAAACAATGAGCAGTTCTTC. This codes for CSVVPGLLNNEQFF. The V call is TRBV29-1, the J call TRBJ2-1, with 7 bases aligning to TRBD2. The J segment lost 5 bases and the V segment lost 4 bases, leaving 8 bases of the junction unmatched. Germline loops: CDR1 SQVTM, CDR2 ANQGSEA. The CDR3 is made up of 14 amino acids.

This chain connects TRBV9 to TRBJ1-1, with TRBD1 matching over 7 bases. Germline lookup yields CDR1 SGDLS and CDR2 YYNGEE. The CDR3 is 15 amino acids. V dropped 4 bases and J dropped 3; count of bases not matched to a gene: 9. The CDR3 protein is CASSPSGQHYTEAFF. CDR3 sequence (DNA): TGTGCCAGCAGCCCCTCGGGACAGCATTACACTGAAGCTTTCTTT.

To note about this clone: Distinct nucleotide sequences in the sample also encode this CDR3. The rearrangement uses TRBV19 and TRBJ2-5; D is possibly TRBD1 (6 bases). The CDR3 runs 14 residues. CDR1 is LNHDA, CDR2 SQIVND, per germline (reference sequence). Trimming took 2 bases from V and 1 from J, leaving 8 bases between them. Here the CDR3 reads CASSISRGQETQYF. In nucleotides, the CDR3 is TGTGCCAGTAGTATAAGCAGGGGCCAAGAGACCCAGTACTTC.

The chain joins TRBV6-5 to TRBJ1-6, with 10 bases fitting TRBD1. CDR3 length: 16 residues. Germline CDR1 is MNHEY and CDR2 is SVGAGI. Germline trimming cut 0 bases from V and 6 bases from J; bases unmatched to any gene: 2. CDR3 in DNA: TGTGCCAGCAGTTACTCGGGGACAGGGGTTAATTCACCCCTCCACTTT. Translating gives CASSYSGTGVNSPLHF.

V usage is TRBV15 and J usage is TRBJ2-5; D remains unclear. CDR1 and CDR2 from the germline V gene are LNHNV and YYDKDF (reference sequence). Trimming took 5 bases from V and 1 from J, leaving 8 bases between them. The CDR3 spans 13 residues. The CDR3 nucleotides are TGTGCCACCAGCGGTTGGCTCCAAGAGACCCAGTACTTC. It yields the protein CATSGWLQETQYF.

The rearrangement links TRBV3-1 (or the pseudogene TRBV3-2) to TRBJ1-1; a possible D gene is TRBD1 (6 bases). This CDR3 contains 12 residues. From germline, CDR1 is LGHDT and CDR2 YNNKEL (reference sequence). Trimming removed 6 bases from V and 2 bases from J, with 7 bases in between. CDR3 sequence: CASRQGNTEAFF. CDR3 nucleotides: TGTGCCAGCAGACAGGGAAACACTGAAGCTTTCTTT.

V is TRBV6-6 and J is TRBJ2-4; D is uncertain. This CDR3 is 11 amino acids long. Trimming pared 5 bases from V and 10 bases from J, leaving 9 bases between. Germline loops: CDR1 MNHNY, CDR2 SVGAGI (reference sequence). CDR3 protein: CASSPAAIQYF. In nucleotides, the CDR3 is TGTGCCAGCAGTCCCGCCGCAATTCAGTACTTC.

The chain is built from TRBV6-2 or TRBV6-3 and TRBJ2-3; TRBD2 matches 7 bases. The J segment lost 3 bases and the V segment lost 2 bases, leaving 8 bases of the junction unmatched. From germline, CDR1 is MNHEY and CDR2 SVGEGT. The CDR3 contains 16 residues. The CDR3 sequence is CASSYGALAVTDTQYF. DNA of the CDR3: TGTGCCAGCAGTTACGGCGCTCTAGCGGTTACAGATACGCAGTATTTT.

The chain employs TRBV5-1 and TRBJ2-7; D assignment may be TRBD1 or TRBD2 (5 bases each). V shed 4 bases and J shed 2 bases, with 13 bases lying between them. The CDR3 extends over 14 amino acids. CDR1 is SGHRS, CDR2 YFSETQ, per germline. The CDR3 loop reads CASSHGTAPYEQYF. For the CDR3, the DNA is TGCGCCAGCAGCCACGGGACCGCTCCCTACGAGCAGTACTTC.

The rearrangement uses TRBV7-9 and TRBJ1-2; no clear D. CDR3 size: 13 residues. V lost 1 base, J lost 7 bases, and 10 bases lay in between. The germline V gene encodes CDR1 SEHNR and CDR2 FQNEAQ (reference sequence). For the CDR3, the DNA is TGTGCCAGCAGCTTAGGGGCAGGTCCTGGCTACACCTTC. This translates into CASSLGAGPGYTF.

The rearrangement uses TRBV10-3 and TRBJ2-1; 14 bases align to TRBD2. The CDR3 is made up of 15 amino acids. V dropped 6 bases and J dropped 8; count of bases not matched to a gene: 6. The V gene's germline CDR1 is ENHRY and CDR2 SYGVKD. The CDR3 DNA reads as TGTGCCATCAGCCCGACTAGCGGGGGGGTCTATGAGCAGTTCTTC. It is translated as CAISPTSGGVYEQFF.

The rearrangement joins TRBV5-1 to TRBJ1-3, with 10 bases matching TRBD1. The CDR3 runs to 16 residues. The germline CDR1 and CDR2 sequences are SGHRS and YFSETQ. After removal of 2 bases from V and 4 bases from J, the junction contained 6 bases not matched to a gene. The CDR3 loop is CASSLGGTGVGNTIYF. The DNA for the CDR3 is TGCGCCAGCAGCTTAGGAGGGACAGGGGTCGGAAACACCATATATTTT.

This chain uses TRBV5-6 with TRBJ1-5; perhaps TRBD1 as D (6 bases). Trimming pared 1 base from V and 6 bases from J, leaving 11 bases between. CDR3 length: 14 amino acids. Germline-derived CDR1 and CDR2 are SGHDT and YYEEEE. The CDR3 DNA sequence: TGTGCCAGCAGCTTGTTGGGGGCGGGTCAGCCCCAGCATTTT. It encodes CASSLLGAGQPQHF.

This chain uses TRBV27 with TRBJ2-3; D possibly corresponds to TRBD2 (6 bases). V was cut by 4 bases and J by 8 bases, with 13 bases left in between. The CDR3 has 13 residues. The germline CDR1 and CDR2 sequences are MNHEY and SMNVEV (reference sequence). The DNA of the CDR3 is TGTGCCAGCAGTTCCCCCTCGCGGGGTACGCAGTATTTT. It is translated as CASSSPSRGTQYF.

CDR3 loop: CASSLDPSAYTEAFF. In DNA, the CDR3 is TGTGCCAGCAGCTTAGATCCTTCAGCGTACACTGAAGCTTTCTTT. This chain connects TRBV11-2 to TRBJ1-1; D gene uncertain. Germline CDR1 is SGHAT and CDR2 is FQNNGV. Trimming took off 0 bases at V and 3 bases at J, with 11 bases between the two ends. This CDR3 has 15 amino acids.

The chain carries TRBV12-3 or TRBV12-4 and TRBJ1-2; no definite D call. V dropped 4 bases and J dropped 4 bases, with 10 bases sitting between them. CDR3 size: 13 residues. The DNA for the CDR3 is TGTGCCAGCAGTTCTCGGCGGTCCTATGGCTACACCTTC. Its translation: CASSSRRSYGYTF.

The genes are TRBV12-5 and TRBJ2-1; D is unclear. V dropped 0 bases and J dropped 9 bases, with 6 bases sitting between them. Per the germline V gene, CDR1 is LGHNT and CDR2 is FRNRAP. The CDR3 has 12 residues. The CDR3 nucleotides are TGTGCTAGTGGTTTGGTACCCGGTGAGCAGTTCTTC. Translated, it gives CASGLVPGEQFF.

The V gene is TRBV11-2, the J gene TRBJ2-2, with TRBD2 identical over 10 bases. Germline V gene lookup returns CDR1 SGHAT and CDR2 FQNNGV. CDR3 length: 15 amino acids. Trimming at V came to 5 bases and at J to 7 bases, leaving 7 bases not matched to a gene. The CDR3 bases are TGTGCCAGCAGCCGAGCGGGGGGGAGAGTCGGGGAGCTGTTTTTT. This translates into CASSRAGGRVGELFF.

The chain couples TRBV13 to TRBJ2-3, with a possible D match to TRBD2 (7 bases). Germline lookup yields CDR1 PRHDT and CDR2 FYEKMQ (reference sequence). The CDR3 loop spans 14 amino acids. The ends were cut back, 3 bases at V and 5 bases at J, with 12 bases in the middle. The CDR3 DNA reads TGTGCCAGCAGCTTGAAGGGGGGGAAAGATACGCAGTATTTT. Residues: CASSLKGGKDTQYF. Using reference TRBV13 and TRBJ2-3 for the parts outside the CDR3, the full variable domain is AAGVIQSPRHLIKEKRETATLKCYPIPRHDTVYWYQQGPGQDPQFLISFYEKMQSDKGSIPDRFSAQQFSDYHSELNMSSLELGDSALYFCASSLKGGKDTQYFGPGTRLTVL.

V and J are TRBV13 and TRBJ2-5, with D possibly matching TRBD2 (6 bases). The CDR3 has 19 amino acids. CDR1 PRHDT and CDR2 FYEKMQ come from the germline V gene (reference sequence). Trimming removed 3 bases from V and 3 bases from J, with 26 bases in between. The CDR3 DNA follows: TGTGCCAGCAGCTTCTTAGTGGGGCCGGGAGCGGATAACGAAGAGACCCAGTACTTC. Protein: CASSFLVGPGADNEETQYF.

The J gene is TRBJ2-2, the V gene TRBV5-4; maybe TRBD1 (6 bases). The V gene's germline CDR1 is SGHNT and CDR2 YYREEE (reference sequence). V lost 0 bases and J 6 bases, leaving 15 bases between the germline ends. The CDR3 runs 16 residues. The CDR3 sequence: CASSLVTGIQAGELFF. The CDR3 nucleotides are TGTGCCAGCAGCTTGGTTACAGGGATTCAAGCCGGGGAGCTGTTTTTT.

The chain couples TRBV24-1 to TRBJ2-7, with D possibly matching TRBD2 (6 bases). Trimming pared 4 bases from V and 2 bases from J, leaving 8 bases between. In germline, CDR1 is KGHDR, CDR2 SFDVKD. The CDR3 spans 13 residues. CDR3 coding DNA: TGTGCCACCAGTGACACGGGGGCCTACGAGCAGTACTTC. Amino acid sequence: CATSDTGAYEQYF.

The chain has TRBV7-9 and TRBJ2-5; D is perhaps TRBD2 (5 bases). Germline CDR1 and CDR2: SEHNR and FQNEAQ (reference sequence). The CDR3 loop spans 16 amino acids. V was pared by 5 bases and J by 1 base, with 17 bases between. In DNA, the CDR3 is TGTGCCAGCAGCCCATCAGGACTGACCTTCCAAGAGACCCAGTACTTC. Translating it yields CASSPSGLTFQETQYF.